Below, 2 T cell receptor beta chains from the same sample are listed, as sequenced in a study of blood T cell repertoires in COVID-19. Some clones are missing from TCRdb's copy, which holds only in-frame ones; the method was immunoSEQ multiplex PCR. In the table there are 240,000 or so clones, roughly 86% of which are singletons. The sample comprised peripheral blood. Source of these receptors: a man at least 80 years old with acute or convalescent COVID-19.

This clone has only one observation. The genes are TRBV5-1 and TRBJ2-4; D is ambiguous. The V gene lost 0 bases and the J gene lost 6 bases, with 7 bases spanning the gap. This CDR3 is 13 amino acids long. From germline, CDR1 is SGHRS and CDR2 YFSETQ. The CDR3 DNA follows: TGCGCCAGCAGCTTGGGACACCTAAACATTCAGTACTTC. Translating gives CASSLGHLNIQYF.

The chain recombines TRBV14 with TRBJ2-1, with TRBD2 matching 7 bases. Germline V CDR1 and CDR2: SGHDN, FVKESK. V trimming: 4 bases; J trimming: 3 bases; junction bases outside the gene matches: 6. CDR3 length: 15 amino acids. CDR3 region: CASSLGRTSYNEQFF. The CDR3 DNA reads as TGTGCCAGCAGCCTGGGCAGGACTAGCTACAATGAGCAGTTCTTC.